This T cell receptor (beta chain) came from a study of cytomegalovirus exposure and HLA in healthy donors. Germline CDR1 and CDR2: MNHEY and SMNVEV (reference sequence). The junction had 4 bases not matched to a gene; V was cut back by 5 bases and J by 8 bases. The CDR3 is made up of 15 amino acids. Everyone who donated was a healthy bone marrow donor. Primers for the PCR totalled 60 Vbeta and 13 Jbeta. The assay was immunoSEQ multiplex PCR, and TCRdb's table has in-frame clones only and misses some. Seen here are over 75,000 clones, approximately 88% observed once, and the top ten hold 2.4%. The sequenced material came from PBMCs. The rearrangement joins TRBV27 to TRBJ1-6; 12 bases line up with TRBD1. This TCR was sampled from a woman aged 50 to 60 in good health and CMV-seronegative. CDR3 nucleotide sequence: TGTGCCAGCAGTCTGGGACAGGGGGCCTATTCACCCCTCCACTTT. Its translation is CASSLGQGAYSPLHF.